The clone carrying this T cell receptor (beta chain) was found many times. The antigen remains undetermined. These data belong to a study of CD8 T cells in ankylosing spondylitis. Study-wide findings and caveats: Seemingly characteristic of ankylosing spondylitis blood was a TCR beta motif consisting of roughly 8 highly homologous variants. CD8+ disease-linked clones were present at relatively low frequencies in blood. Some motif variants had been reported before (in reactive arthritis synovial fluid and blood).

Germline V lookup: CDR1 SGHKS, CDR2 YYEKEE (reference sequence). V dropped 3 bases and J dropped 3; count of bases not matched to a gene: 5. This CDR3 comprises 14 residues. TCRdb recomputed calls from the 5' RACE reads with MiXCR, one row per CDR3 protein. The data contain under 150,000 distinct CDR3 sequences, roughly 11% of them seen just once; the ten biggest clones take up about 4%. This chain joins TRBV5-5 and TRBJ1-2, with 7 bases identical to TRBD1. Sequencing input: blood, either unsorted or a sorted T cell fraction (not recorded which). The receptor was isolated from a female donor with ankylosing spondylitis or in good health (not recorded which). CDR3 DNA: TGTGCCAGCAGCTGGGACAGAAGAGACTATGGCTACACCTTC. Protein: CASSWDRRDYGYTF.